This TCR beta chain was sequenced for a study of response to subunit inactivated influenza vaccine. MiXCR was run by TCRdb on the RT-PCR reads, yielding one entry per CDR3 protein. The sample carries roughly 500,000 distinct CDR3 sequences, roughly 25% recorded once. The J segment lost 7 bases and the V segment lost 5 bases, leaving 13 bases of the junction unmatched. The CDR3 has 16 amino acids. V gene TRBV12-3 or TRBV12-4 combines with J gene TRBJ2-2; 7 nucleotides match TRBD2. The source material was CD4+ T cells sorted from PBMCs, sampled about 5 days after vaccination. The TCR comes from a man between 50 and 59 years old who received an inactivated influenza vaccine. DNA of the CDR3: TGTGCCAGCAGTCACGGTAGCGGGCGAACTTACGGGGAGCTGTTTTTT. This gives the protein CASSHGSGRTYGELFF.